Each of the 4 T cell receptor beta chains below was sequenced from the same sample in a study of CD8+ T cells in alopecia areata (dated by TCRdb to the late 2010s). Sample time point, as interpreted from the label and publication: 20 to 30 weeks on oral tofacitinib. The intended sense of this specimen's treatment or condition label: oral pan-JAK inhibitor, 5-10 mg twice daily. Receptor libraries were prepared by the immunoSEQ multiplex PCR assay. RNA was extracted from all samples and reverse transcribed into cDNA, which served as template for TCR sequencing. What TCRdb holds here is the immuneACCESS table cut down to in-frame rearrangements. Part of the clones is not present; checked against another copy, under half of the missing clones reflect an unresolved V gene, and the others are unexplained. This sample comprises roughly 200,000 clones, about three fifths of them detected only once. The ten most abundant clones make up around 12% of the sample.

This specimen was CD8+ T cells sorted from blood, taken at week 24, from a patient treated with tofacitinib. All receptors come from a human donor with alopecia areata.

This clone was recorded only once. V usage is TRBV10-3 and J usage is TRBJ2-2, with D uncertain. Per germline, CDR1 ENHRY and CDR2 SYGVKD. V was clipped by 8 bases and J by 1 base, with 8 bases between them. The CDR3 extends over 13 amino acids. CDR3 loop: CAIDPMNTGELFF. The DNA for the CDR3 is TGTGCCATCGACCCGATGAACACCGGGGAGCTGTTTTTT.

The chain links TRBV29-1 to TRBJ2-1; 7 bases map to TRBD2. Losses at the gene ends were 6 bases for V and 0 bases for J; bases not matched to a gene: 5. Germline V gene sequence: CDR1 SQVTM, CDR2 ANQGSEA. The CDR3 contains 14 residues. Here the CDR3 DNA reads TGCAGCGTCGACCGGGGGGACTCCTACAATGAGCAGTTCTTC. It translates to CSVDRGDSYNEQFF.

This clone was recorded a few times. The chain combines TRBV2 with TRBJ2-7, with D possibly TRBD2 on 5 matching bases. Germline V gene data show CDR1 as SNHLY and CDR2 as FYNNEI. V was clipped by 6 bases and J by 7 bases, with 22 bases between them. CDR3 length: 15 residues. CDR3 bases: TGTGCCAGCAGCCCTCCGGGATCATGGATGGAGGAGCAGTACTTC. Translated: CASSPPGSWMEEQYF.

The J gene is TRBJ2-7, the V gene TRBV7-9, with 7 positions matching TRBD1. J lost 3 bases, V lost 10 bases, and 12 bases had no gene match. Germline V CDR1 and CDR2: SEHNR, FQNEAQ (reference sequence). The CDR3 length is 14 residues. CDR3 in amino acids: CATKGDSSSYEQYF. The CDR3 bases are TGTGCCACCAAAGGGGACAGCTCAAGCTACGAGCAGTACTTC.